What follows are 20 T cell receptor beta chains derived from one specimen sequenced in a study of T cell responses to AZD1222 COVID-19 vaccine. Repertoires were generated with immunoSEQ multiplex PCR, while TCRdb's copy carries only in-frame clones and drops some. Seen here are about 120,000 clones, nearly 90% observed once, and the top ten hold 3.2%. The sample in question was peripheral blood, obtained on day 0 of AZD1222 vaccination. The receptor source for this set is an adult in good health.

The chain carries TRBV7-2 and TRBJ2-3; 10 bases fit TRBD2. V dropped 1 base and J dropped 5; count of bases not matched to a gene: 6. Germline-derived CDR1 and CDR2 are SGHTA and FQGNSA. CDR3 length equals 16 residues. The CDR3: CASSLGPSGSLDTQYF. Written as DNA, the CDR3 is TGTGCCAGCAGCTTAGGACCTAGCGGGAGTTTAGATACGCAGTATTTT.

V and J are TRBV7-8 and TRBJ1-6, with TRBD1 identical over 8 bases. CDR3 length: 15 amino acids. CDR1 SGHVS and CDR2 FQNEAQ come from the germline V gene. V was clipped by 3 bases and J by 7 bases; unmatched bases: 5. CDR3 DNA sequence: TGTGCCAGCAGCTTTAGGACAGGGCCGAATTCACCCCTCCACTTT. Its translation: CASSFRTGPNSPLHF. The whole variable domain, remainder taken from reference TRBV7-8 and TRBJ1-6, is GAGVSQSPRYKVAKRGQDVALRCDPISGHVSLFWYQQALGQGPEFLTYFQNEAQLDKSGLPSDRFFAERPEGSVSTLKIQRTQQEDSAVYLCASSFRTGPNSPLHFGNGTRLTVT.

The sample holds one count of this clone. The chain links TRBV3-1 (or the pseudogene TRBV3-2) to TRBJ1-5; tentatively, D is TRBD1 (5 bases). Per the germline V gene, CDR1 is LGHDT and CDR2 is YNNKEL (reference sequence). V was shortened by 4 bases and J by 1 base, with 11 bases between the two germline ends. CDR3 size: 15 residues. The CDR3 DNA reads as TGTGCCAGCAGCCCCATTTGGGGCAGCAATCAGCCCCAGCATTTT. Residues: CASSPIWGSNQPQHF.

The chain recombines TRBV12-3 or TRBV12-4 with TRBJ1-1; TRBD1 is a possible D gene (5 bases). Deletions cut 4 bases from V and 7 bases from J, with 7 bases between. There are 11 residues in the CDR3. This chain's CDR3 is CASSWGREAFF. CDR3 nucleotide sequence: TGTGCCAGCAGTTGGGGACGTGAAGCTTTCTTT.

This clone was observed a single time. The chain is built from TRBV29-1 and TRBJ1-2; 8 positions match TRBD1. Germline CDR1 reads SQVTM; CDR2 reads ANQGSEA. This CDR3 has 13 residues. The V segment lost 7 bases and the J segment 8 bases; nucleotides outside the gene matches: 12. CDR3 amino acids: CSAGDRILQGYTF. DNA of the CDR3: TGCAGCGCGGGGGACAGGATACTTCAAGGCTACACCTTC.

The rearrangement uses TRBV19 and TRBJ1-5; D is unclear. Looked up from germline, CDR1 is LNHDA and CDR2 is SQIVND (reference sequence). Between the trimmed V and J ends, which lost 7 bases and 3 bases, there was a span of 16 bases. This CDR3 contains 15 residues. CDR3 sequence: CASKISASINQPQHF. The CDR3 DNA follows: TGTGCCAGTAAAATTTCTGCGTCAATCAATCAGCCCCAGCATTTT.

The chain has TRBV5-7 and TRBJ1-5, with D hard to call. TRBV5-7 is filed as an ORF, its function uncertain. There are 16 residues in the CDR3. V was trimmed by 5 bases and J by 3 bases, leaving 18 bases between them. The CDR3 region has the DNA TGTGCCAGCAGAACGGGGTTAGGATTGTTCAATCAGCCCCAGCATTTT. It specifies CASRTGLGLFNQPQHF.

This chain connects TRBV10-2 to TRBJ1-5, with 8 positions matching TRBD1. The junction had 5 bases not matched to a gene; V was cut back by 6 bases and J by 7 bases. Per the germline V gene, CDR1 is WSHSY and CDR2 is SAAADI. This CDR3 has 13 amino acids. Written as DNA, the CDR3 is TGCGCCAGCAGCCAGGGGGCATACCAGCCCCAGCATTTT. Translation gives CASSQGAYQPQHF.

The count of this clone is one. This sequence joins TRBV5-1 and TRBJ2-7, with 11 bases fitting TRBD2. In germline, CDR1 is SGHRS, CDR2 YFSETQ. CDR3 length: 16 residues. The ends lost 5 bases at V and 6 bases at J; junction bases unmatched: 13. The CDR3 sequence is CASRTLLAGVPSEQYF. CDR3 DNA: TGCGCCAGCAGGACATTACTAGCGGGAGTTCCCAGCGAGCAGTACTTC.

V gene TRBV4-3 combines with J gene TRBJ1-4, with 8 bases that match TRBD1. In germline, CDR1 is LGHNA, CDR2 YSLEER. The length of the CDR3 is 15 residues. Unmatched junction bases numbered 9, after V lost 4 bases and J lost 8 bases. The DNA of the CDR3 is TGCGCCAGCAGCCCTCACAGGGGGAGAGGAGAAAAACTGTTTTTT. The encoded protein is CASSPHRGRGEKLFF.

This chain uses TRBV7-2 with TRBJ2-1; TRBD1 matches 7 bases. CDR1 is SGHTA, CDR2 FQGNSA, per germline. V was clipped by 7 bases and J by 3 bases; unmatched bases: 9. This CDR3 is 15 amino acids long. CDR3 sequence reads: CASIPRGLNYNEQFF. The CDR3, as DNA: TGTGCCAGCATCCCTAGGGGGCTTAACTACAATGAGCAGTTCTTC. The whole variable domain, filled in from reference TRBV7-2 and TRBJ2-1, reads GAGVSQSPSNKVTEKGKDVELRCDPISGHTALYWYRQSLGQGLEFLIYFQGNSAPDKSGLPSDRFSAERTGGSVSTLTIQRTQQEDSAVYLCASIPRGLNYNEQFFGPGTRLTVL.

This chain connects TRBV5-1 to TRBJ2-7; TRBD1 agrees at 8 bases. The ends lost 4 bases at V and 2 bases at J; junction bases unmatched: 5. This CDR3 contains 14 residues. From germline, CDR1 is SGHRS and CDR2 YFSETQ. CDR3 loop: CASSRQGSTYEQYF. CDR3 DNA: TGCGCCAGCAGCCGACAGGGGTCGACCTACGAGCAGTACTTC. Supplemented by reference TRBV5-1 and TRBJ2-7, the full variable domain reads KAGVTQTPRYLIKTRGQQVTLSCSPISGHRSVSWYQQTPGQGLQFLFEYFSETQRNKGNFPGRFSGRQFSNSRSEMNVSTLELGDSALYLCASSRQGSTYEQYFGPGTRLTVT.

J is TRBJ1-2 and V is TRBV2; D gene unclear. This CDR3 is 14 amino acids long. The ends were cut back, 4 bases at V and 8 bases at J, with 17 bases in the middle. In germline, CDR1 is SNHLY, CDR2 FYNNEI. The CDR3 reads CASSGTVVPEGYTF. The CDR3 nucleotides read TGTGCCAGCAGTGGGACGGTAGTACCCGAGGGCTACACCTTC.

The CDR3 DNA sequence: TGTGCCAGCAGCCGCATACAGGGGGTTGGTGAAAAACTGTTTTTT. It is translated as CASSRIQGVGEKLFF. This chain connects TRBV14 to TRBJ1-4; 8 bases fit TRBD1. Unmatched junction bases numbered 8, after V lost 4 bases and J lost 7 bases. The CDR3 covers 15 residues. CDR1 and CDR2 (germline): SGHDN, FVKESK.

V and J are TRBV2 and TRBJ1-1; TRBD1 agrees at 9 bases. Germline values: CDR1 SNHLY, CDR2 FYNNEI. The CDR3 spans 15 residues. Trimming took 3 bases from V and 5 from J; bases not matched to a gene: 7. The CDR3 nucleotides read TGTGCCAGCAGTGATGGGACAGGGCGAGGGACTGAAGCTTTCTTT. Its protein product is CASSDGTGRGTEAFF.

This chain connects TRBV18 to TRBJ1-3; D possibly corresponds to TRBD1 (6 bases). The germline V and J ends were trimmed by 5 bases and 1 base, with 12 bases remaining between them. This CDR3 has 15 amino acids. Germline V lookup: CDR1 KGHSH, CDR2 LQKENI. The CDR3 bases are TGTGCCAGCTCAGATGGACAGACTTCTGGAAACACCATATATTTT. It encodes CASSDGQTSGNTIYF.

V gene TRBV5-1 combines with J gene TRBJ2-7; 10 bases fit TRBD2. The CDR3 is 19 residues long. Germline CDR1 reads SGHRS; CDR2 reads YFSETQ. J gave up 5 bases and V 4 bases, and 21 bases lay outside the gene matches. For the CDR3, the DNA is TGCGCCAGCAGCACCTCCCCGCCGGTCCTAGCGGGAGTCCCCCACGAGCAGTACTTC. Translation: CASSTSPPVLAGVPHEQYF.

CDR3: CASSPSAGGSYNEQFF. The CDR3 DNA reads as TGTGCCAGCAGCCCCTCTGCGGGAGGATCCTACAATGAGCAGTTCTTC. The rearrangement links TRBV25-1 to TRBJ2-1; 8 bases are shared with TRBD2. Germline V CDR1 and CDR2: MGHDK, SYGVNS. CDR3 length equals 16 residues. Trimming removed 6 bases from V and 1 base from J; junction bases left unmatched: 8.

This clone has only a few counts. This chain connects TRBV30 to TRBJ1-5; D is undetermined. Germline CDR1 is GTSNPN and CDR2 is SVGIG (reference sequence). The V and J ends lost 0 bases and 0 bases respectively, with 6 bases between them. The CDR3 has 14 amino acids. CDR3 region: CAWSVGNSNQPQHF. The CDR3 DNA is TGTGCCTGGAGTGTAGGAAATAGCAATCAGCCCCAGCATTTT.

The J gene is TRBJ2-1, the V gene TRBV6-1; 13 nucleotides agree with TRBD2. Germline V gene lookup returns CDR1 MNHNS and CDR2 SASEGT. This CDR3 comprises 16 residues. After removal of 2 bases from V and 7 bases from J, the junction contained 5 bases not matched to a gene. CDR3 in amino acids: CASSETRTSGGNEQFF. DNA of the CDR3: TGTGCCAGCAGTGAAACCAGGACTAGCGGGGGAAATGAGCAGTTCTTC.